The sequence of this TCR beta chain was determined in a study of a mutant IDH1 vaccine in newly diagnosed glioma. Study in general: Of the patients given treatment, 62.5% were male and about 40% were female, and a mean age of around 38 years was recorded. Previous care, which was radiotherapy, temozolomide, or both, most often involved both.

The CDR3 is made up of 14 amino acids. The ends were cut back, 3 bases at V and 1 base at J, with 9 bases in the middle. Germline V gene sequence: CDR1 SNHLY, CDR2 FYNNEI. As for time point: week 5, during vaccination. Doses comprised 300 ug of mutant IDH1 20-mer peptide each, plus topical imiquimod. The astrocytomas were IDH1-mutant, ATRX-negative, and WHO grade 3 or 4. Generated by immunoSEQ multiplex PCR, the TCRdb table keeps only in-frame clones and is missing some. The sample has 50,000 to 75,000 clones, around 84% seen once; the top ten hold 7.4%. Comments on this clone: Its antigen remains unknown.

This sample comprised PBMCs, obtained from a glioma patient whose treatment included an IDH1 peptide vaccine. The receptor was isolated from a woman aged 45-65 years with glioma. The chain carries TRBV2 and TRBJ1-1; a weak D match, TRBD1 (6 bases). The chain's CDR3 is CASSDRGGNTEAFF. The CDR3 DNA reads TGTGCCAGCAGTGATCGAGGGGGGAACACTGAAGCTTTCTTT.